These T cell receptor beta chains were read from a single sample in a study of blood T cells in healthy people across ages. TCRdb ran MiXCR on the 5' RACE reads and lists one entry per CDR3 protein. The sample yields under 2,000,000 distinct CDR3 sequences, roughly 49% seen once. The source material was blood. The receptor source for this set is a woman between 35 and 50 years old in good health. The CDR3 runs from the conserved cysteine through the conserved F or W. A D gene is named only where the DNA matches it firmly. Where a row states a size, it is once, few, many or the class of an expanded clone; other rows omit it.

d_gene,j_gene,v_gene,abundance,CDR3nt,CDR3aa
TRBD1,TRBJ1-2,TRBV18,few,TGTGCCAGCTCACAGGGACAGCTGAATACCTATGGCTACACCTTC,CASSQGQLNTYGYTF
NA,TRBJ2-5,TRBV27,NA,TGTGCCAGCAACGAAATCGGGTCTGCGGAGACCCAGTACTTC,CASNEIGSAETQYF
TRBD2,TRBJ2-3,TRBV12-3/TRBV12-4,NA,TGTGCCAGCAGTTCCAGGACTAGCGGGACCTATACGCAGTATTTT,CASSSRTSGTYTQYF
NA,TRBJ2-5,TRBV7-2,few,TGTGCCAGCAGCTCCCCACCAGGACGGGAGACCCAGTACTTC,CASSSPPGRETQYF
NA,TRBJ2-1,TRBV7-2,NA,TGTGCCAGCAGCTTAGCACCCCCGGGGCCTTTGGCCTACAATGAGCAGTTCTTC,CASSLAPPGPLAYNEQFF
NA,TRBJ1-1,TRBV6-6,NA,TGTGCCAGCAGTCCCAAGGCCCTCGTCACCTATTTTGAAGCTTTCTTT,CASSPKALVTYFEAFF
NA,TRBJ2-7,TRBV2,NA,TGTGCCAGCAGTGAAAACGGGCCTTCCTACGAGCAGTACTTC,CASSENGPSYEQYF
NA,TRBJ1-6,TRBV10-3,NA,TGTGCCACCACCCCGCGGGACGGTAATTCACCCCTCCACTTT,CATTPRDGNSPLHF
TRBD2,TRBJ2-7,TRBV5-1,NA,TGCGCCAGCAGCTTGGCTGCGGGGGGGTTACAGGGCCCTTCCGGCGAGCAGTACTTC,CASSLAAGGLQGPSGEQYF
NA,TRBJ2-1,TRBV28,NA,TGTGCCAGCACCCTAGGGATCAATGAGCAGTTCTTC,CASTLGINEQFF
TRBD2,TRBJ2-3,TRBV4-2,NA,TGTGCCAGCAGCCAAGAGGCGCGGGGGTCTGTAGATACGCAGTATTTT,CASSQEARGSVDTQYF
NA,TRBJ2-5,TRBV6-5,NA,TGTGCCAGCAGTTACGCCGGGCTCCAAGAGACCCAGTACTTC,CASSYAGLQETQYF
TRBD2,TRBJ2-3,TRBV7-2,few,TGTGCCAGCAGCTCCGGACTAGCGGGGACTATGCAGTATTTT,CASSSGLAGTMQYF
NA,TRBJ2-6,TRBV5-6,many,TGTGCCAGCAGCTTAGAGGGGACTGGGGCCAACGTCCTGACTTTC,CASSLEGTGANVLTF
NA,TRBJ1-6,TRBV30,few,TGTGCCTGGAAAACGGGCCTGTGTGAAGTCTCCTATAATTCACCCCTCCACTTT,CAWKTGLCEVSYNSPLHF
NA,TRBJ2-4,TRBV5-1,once,TGCGCCAGCAGCCCGGACGGGACAACCCTTCAGTACTTC,CASSPDGTTLQYF
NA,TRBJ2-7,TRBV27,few,TGTGCCAGCACCTACCAGTACTTC,CASTYQYF
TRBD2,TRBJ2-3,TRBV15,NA,TGTGCCACCAGCAGAGATTGGACTAGCATGGCAGATACGCAGTATTTT,CATSRDWTSMADTQYF
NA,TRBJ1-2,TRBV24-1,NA,TGTGCCACCAGTGATGCGCCCCGGATGGGAGGCTACACCTTC,CATSDAPRMGGYTF
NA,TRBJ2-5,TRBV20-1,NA,TGCAGTGCTAGAGAGAGGGTAGGGGCGCGGGGAGCGGGAGAGACCCAGTACTTC,CSARERVGARGAGETQYF
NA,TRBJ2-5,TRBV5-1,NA,TGCGCCAGCAGCTTGGTAGCAGGGGCGGGGACCCAGTACTTC,CASSLVAGAGTQYF
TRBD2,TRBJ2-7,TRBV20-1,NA,TGCAGTGCCCAAGGACTAGCGGGGGATCTAGGGTACTTC,CSAQGLAGDLGYF
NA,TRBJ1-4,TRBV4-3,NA,TGCGCCAGCAGCCAAGACCACAGGAATCAGGAAAAACTGTTTTTT,CASSQDHRNQEKLFF
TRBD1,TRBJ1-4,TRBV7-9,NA,TGTGCCAGCAGCGAGACCGGGACAGAGAATGAAAAACTGTTTTTT,CASSETGTENEKLFF
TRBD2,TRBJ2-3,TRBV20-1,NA,TGCAGTGCTAGAGACTTAGCGGGGGCCCACACAGATACGCAGTATTTT,CSARDLAGAHTDTQYF
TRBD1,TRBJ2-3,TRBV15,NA,TGTGCCACCAGCAGAGACCGACAGGGGATTACAGATACGCAGTATTTT,CATSRDRQGITDTQYF
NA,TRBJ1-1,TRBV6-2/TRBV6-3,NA,TGTGCCAGCAGTTACTCAATACTCCCACCTATGAACACTGAAGCTTTCTTT,CASSYSILPPMNTEAFF
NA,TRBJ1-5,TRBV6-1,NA,TGTGCCATCGAACCTTACCACATTAGCAATCAGCCCCAGCATTTT,CAIEPYHISNQPQHF
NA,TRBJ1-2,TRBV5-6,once,TGTGCCAGCAGCTTGGATCCTTCGGGCTATGGCTACACCTTC,CASSLDPSGYGYTF
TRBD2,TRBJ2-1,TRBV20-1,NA,TGCAGTGCTAGAGATCTAGCGGTACACTCCTACAATGAGCAGTTCTTC,CSARDLAVHSYNEQFF
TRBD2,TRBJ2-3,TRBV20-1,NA,TGCAGTGCTAGAGTTTGGGGACTACTTAGCACAGATACGCAGTATTTT,CSARVWGLLSTDTQYF
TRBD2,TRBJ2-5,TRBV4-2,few,TGTGCCAGCAGCCAAGATCGTACGGGGGGGCGTGAGACCCAGTACTTC,CASSQDRTGGRETQYF
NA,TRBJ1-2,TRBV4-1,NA,TGCGCCAGCAGCCGAGAAGGGGGGCATGGCTACACCTTC,CASSREGGHGYTF
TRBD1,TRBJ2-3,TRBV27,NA,TGTGCCAGCAGCGATCGCGCCGGGACAGGAGGTGATACGCAGTATTTT,CASSDRAGTGGDTQYF
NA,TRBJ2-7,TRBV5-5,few,TGTGCCAGCAGCTTGGCCGGGGACCCAAACTACGAGCAGTACTTC,CASSLAGDPNYEQYF
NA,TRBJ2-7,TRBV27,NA,TGTGCCAGCAGGCTCGGGACTGGGTACAATGAGCAGTACTTT,CASRLGTGYNEQYF
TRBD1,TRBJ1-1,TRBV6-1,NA,TGTGCCACCTTGGGACAGGGAGGGAGAATTGAAGCTTTCTTT,CATLGQGGRIEAFF
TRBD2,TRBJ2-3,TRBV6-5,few,TGTGCCAGCAGATCACTAGCGGGGGGGCTACCGGATACGCAGTATTTT,CASRSLAGGLPDTQYF
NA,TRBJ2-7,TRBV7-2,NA,TGTGCCAGCAGCCCCCGGTCAGGGACCTCCACCTACGAGCAGTACTTC,CASSPRSGTSTYEQYF
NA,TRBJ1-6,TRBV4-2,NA,TGTGCCAGCAGCCAAGAAGGCGGCAGGGTCCCCCACTTT,CASSQEGGRVPHF